The clone carrying this TCR beta chain was counted at least ten times. TCRbeta library construction was performed incorporating unique molecular identifiers. Using its own MiXCR run on the PCR reads, TCRdb lists one record per CDR3 protein. The data show roughly 150,000 distinct CDR3 sequences, 11% seen once. This record comes from a study of T-cell reconstitution after alpha-beta-depleted transplantation in children. Germline V gene data show CDR1 as DFQATT and CDR2 as SNEGSKA (reference sequence). CDR3 length equals 13 residues. The rearrangement uses TRBV20-1 and TRBJ2-1; D is ambiguous. The TCR sequence derives from a boy younger than 10 with acute myeloid leukemia, due to receive a stem cell transplant. The sequenced sample was PBMCs, obtained before TCRalphabeta/CD19-depleted stem cell transplant. The CDR3 loop reads CRADAESYNEQFF. The CDR3 DNA sequence: TGCAGAGCTGACGCAGAGTCCTACAATGAGCAGTTCTTC.